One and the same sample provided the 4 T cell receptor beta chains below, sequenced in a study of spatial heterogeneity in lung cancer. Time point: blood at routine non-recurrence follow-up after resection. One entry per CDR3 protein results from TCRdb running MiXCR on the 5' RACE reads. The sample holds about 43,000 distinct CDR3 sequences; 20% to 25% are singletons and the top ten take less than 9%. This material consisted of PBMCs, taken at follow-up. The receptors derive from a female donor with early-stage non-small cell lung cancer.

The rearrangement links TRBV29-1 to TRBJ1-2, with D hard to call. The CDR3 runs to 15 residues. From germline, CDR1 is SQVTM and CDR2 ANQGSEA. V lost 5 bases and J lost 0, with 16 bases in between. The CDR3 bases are TGCAGCGTTAGTGGCATGGCCCTCCCTAACTATGGCTACACCTTC. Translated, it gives CSVSGMALPNYGYTF.

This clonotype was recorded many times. DNA for the CDR3: TGTGCCAGCAAAATCGGAAATATGAACACTGAAGCTTTCTTT. The encoded protein is CASKIGNMNTEAFF. The rearrangement uses TRBV27 and TRBJ1-1; D not resolved. This CDR3 comprises 14 residues. V was clipped by 7 bases and J by 0 bases, with 12 bases between them. The germline CDR1 and CDR2 sequences are MNHEY and SMNVEV (reference sequence).

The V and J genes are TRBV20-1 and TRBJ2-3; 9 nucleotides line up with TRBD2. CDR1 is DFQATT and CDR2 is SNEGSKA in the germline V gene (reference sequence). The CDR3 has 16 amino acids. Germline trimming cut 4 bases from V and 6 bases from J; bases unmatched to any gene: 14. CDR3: CSATVAAGGPGDTQYF. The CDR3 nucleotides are TGCAGTGCTACCGTTGCCGCGGGAGGGCCGGGGGATACGCAGTATTTT.

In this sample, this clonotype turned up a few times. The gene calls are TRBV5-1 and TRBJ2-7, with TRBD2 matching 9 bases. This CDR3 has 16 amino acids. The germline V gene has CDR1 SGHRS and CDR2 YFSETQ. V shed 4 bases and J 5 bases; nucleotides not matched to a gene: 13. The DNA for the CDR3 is TGCGCCAGCAGCGCGACTGGGAGCGGGAGGATGGACGAGCAGTACTTC. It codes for CASSATGSGRMDEQYF. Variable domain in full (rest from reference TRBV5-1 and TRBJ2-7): KAGVTQTPRYLIKTRGQQVTLSCSPISGHRSVSWYQQTPGQGLQFLFEYFSETQRNKGNFPGRFSGRQFSNSRSEMNVSTLELGDSALYLCASSATGSGRMDEQYFGPGTRLTVT.